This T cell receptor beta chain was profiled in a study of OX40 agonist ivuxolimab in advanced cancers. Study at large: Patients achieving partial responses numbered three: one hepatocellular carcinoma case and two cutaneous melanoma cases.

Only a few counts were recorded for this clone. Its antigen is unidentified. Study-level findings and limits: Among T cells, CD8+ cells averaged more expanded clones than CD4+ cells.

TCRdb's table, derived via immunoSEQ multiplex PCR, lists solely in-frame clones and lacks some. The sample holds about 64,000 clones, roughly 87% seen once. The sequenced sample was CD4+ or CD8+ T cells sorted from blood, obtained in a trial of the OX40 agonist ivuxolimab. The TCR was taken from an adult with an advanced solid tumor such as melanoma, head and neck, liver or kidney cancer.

In DNA, the CDR3 is TGTGCCAGCAGTTTAGTGAGGCAGGGAGGACAGCCCCAGCATTTT. Translating gives CASSLVRQGGQPQHF. The rearrangement uses TRBV28 and TRBJ1-5; possibly TRBD1 for D (5 bases). The V gene's germline CDR1 is MDHEN and CDR2 SYDVKM. The CDR3 is 15 amino acids. V gave up 2 bases and J gave up 7 bases, with 15 bases separating them.